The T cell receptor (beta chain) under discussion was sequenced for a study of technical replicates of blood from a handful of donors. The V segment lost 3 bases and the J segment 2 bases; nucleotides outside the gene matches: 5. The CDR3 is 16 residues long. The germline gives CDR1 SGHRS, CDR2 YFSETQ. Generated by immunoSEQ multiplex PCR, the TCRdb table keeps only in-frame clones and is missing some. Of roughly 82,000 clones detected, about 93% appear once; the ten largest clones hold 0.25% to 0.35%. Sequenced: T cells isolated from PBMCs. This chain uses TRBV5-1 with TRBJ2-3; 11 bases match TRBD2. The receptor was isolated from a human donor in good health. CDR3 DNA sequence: TGCGCCAGCAGCTCTACTAGCGGGAGTTTCACAGATACGCAGTATTTT. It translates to CASSSTSGSFTDTQYF.